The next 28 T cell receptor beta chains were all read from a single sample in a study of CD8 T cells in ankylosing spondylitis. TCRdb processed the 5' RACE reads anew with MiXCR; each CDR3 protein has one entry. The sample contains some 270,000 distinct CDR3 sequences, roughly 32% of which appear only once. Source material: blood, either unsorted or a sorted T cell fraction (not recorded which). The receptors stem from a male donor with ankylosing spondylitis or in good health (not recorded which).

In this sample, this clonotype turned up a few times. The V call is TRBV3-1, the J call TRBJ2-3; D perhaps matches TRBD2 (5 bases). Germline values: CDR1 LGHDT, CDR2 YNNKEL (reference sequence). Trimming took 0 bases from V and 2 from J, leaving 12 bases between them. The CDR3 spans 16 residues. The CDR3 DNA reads TGTGCCAGCAGCCAAGATTGGAGGCATTCCACAGATACGCAGTATTTT. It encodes CASSQDWRHSTDTQYF.

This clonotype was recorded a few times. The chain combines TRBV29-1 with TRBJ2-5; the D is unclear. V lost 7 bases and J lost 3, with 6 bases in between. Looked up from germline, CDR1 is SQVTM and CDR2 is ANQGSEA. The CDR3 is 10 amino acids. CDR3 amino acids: CSGQKETQYF. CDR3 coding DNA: TGCAGCGGCCAAAAAGAGACCCAGTACTTC.

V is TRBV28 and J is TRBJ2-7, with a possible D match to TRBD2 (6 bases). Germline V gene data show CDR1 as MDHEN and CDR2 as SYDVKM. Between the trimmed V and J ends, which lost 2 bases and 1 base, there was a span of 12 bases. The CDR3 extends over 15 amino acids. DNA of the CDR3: TGTGCCAGCAGTTTAGGAGGGGTTCTGTCCTACGAGCAGTACTTC. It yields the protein CASSLGGVLSYEQYF.

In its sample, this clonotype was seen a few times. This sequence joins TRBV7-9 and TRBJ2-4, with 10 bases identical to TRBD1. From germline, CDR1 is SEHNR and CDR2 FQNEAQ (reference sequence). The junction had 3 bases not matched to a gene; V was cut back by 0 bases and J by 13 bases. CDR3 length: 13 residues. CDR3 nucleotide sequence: TGTGCCAGCAGCTTAGCGGGACAGGGGCTACAGTACTTC. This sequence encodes CASSLAGQGLQYF.

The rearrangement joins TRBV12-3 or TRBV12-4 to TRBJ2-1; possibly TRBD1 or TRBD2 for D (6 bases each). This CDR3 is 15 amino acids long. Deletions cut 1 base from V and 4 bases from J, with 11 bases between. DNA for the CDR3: TGTGCCAGCAGTTTAGTCTCGGGGGCTTACAATGAGCAGTTCTTC. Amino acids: CASSLVSGAYNEQFF.

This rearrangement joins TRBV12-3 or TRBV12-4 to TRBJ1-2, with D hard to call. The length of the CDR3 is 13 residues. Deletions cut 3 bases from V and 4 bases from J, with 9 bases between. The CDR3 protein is CASSLTQSYGYTF. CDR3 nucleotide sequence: TGTGCCAGCAGTTTGACCCAGAGCTATGGCTACACCTTC.

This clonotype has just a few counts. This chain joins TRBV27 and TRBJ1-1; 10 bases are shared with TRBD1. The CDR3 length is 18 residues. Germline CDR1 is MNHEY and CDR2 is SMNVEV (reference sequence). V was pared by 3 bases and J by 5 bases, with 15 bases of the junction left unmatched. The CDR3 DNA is TGTGCCAGCAGTTTGCACCAAGCCGGGACAGGGGTAGGAACTGAAGCTTTCTTT. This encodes CASSLHQAGTGVGTEAFF.

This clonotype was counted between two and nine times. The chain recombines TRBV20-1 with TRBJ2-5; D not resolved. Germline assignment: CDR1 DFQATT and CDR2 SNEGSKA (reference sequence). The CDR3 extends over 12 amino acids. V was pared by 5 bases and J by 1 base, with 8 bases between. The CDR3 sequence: CSAWTTQETQYF. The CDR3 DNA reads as TGCAGTGCTTGGACCACCCAAGAGACCCAGTACTTC.

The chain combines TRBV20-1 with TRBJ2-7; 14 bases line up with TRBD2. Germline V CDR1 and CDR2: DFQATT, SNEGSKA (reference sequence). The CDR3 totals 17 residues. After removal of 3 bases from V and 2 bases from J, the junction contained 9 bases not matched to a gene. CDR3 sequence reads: CSASRSGLAGDPYEQYF. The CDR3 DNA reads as TGCAGTGCTAGTAGGTCGGGACTAGCGGGGGACCCCTACGAGCAGTACTTC.

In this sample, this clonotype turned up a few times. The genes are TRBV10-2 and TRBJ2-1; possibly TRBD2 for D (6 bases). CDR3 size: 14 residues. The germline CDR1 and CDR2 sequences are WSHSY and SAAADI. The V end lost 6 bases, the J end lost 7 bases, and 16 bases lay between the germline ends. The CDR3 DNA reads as TGCGCCAGCAGACCCGTCGGGACTTATAATGAGCAGTTCTTC. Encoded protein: CASRPVGTYNEQFF.

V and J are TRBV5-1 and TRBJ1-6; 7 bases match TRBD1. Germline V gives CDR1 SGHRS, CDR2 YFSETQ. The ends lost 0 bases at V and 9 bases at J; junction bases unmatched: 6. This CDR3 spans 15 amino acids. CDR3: CASSLDPGGTSPLHF. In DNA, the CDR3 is TGCGCCAGCAGCTTGGACCCAGGGGGGACTTCACCCCTCCACTTT.

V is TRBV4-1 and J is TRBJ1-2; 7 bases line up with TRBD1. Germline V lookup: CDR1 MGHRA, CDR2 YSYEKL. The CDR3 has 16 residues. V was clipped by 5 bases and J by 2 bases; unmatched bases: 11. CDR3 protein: CASSSPGQRINYGYTF. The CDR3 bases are TGCGCCAGCAGCAGTCCGGGACAGAGAATAAACTATGGCTACACCTTC.

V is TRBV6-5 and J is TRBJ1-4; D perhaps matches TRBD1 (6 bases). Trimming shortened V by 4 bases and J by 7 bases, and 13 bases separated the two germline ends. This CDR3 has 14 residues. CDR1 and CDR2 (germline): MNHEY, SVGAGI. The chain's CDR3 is CASSLDGGPEKLFF. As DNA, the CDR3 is TGTGCCAGCAGTTTAGACGGGGGCCCTGAAAAACTGTTTTTT.

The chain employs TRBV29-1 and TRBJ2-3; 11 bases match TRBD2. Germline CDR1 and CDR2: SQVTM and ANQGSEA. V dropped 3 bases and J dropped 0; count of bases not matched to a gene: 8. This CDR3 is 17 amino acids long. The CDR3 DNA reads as TGCAGCGTTGATTCCGAGACTAGCGGGGAGAGCACAGATACGCAGTATTTT. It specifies CSVDSETSGESTDTQYF.

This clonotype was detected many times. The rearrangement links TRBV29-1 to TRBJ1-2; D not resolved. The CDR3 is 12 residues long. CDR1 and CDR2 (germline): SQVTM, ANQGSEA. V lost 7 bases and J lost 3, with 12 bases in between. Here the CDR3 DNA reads TGCAGCGCCCGTGCGGACCACTATGGCTACACCTTC. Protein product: CSARADHYGYTF.

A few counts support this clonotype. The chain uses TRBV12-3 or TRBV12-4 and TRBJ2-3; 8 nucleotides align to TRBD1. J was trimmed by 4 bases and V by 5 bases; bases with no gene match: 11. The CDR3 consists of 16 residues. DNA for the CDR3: TGTGCCAGCAGTCCCGGGACAGGATCAAGGGCAGATACGCAGTATTTT. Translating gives CASSPGTGSRADTQYF.

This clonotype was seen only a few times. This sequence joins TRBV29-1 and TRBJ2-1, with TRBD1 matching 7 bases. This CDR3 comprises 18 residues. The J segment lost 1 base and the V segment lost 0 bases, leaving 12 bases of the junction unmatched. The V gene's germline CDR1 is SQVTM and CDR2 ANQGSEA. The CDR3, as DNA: TGCAGCGTTGAAGATCGAGACAGGGAAATTTGGTCCTACAATGAGCAGTTCTTC. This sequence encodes CSVEDRDREIWSYNEQFF.

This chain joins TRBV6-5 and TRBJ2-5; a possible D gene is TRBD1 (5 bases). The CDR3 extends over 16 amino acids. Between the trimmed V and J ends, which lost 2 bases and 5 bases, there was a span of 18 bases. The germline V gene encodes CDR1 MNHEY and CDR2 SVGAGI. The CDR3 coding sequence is TGTGCCAGCAGTTACCTTCAGACAGCAGAGAAGGAGACCCAGTACTTC. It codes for CASSYLQTAEKETQYF.

CDR3 region: CALLAGETQYF. CDR3 DNA: TGTGCCCTTCTAGCGGGCGAGACCCAGTACTTC. The chain employs TRBV7-2 and TRBJ2-5, with TRBD2 matching 8 bases. Trimming removed 11 bases from V and 5 bases from J; junction bases left unmatched: 4. The germline gives CDR1 SGHTA, CDR2 FQGNSA. The length of the CDR3 is 11 residues.

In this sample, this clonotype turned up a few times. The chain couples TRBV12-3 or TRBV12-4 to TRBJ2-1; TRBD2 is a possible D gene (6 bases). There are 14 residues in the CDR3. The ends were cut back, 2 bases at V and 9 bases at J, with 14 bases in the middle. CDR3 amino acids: CASSLRSRETEQFF. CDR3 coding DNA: TGTGCCAGCAGTTTAAGGTCGCGGGAAACTGAGCAGTTCTTC.

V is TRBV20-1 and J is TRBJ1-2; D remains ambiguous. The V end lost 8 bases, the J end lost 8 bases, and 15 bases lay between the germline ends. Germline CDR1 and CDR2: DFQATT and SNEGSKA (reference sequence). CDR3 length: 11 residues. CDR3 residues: CSFKGILGYTF. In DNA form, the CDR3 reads TGCAGTTTTAAAGGGATTTTGGGCTACACCTTC.

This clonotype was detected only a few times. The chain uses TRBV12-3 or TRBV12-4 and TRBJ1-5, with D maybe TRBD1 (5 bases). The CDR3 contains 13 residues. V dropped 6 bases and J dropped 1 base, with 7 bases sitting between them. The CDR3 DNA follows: TGTGCCAGCAGGGCAGGGAGCAATCAGCCCCAGCATTTT. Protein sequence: CASRAGSNQPQHF.

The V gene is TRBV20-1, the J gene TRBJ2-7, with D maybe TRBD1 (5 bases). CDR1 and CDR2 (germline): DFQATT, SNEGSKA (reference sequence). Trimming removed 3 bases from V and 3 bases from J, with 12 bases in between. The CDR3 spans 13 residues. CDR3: CSASPGSGYEQYF. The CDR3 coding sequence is TGCAGTGCTAGTCCAGGGTCGGGCTACGAGCAGTACTTC.

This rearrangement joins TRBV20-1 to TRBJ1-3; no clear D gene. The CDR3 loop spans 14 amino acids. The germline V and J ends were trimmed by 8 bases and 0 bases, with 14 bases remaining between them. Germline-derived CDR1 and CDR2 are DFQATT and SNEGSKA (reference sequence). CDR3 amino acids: CSFRVGSSGNTIYF. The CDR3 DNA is TGCAGTTTTCGCGTGGGGAGCTCTGGAAACACCATATATTTT.

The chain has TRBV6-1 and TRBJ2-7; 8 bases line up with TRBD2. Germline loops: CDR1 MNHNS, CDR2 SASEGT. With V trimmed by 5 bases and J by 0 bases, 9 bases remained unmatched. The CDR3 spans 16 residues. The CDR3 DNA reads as TGTGCCAGCAGTCCCCCAGTTAGCGGGGCCTCCTACGAGCAGTACTTC. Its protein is CASSPPVSGASYEQYF.

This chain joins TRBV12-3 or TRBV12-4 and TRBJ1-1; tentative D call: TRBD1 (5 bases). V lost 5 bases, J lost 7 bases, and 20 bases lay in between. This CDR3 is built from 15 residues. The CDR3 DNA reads TGTGCCAGCAGTCCAGGTGACAGCGCCATTGATGAAGCTTTCTTT. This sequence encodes CASSPGDSAIDEAFF.

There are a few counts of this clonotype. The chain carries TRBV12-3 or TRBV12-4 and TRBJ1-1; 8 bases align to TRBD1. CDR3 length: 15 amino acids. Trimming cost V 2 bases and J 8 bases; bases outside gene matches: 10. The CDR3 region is CASSLHQDRDQEAFF. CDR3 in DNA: TGTGCCAGCAGTTTACATCAGGACAGGGACCAAGAAGCTTTCTTT.

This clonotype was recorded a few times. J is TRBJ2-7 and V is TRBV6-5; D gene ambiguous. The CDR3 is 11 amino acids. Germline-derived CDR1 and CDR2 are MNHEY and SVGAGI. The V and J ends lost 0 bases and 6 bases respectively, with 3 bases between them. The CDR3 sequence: CASSYSREQYF. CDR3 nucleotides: TGTGCCAGCAGTTACTCACGCGAGCAGTACTTC.